One and the same sample provided the 28 T cell receptor beta chains below, sequenced in a study of blood T cell repertoires in COVID-19. Here immunoSEQ multiplex PCR was the method, and the copy in TCRdb shows in-frame clones only, minus some. Among more than 110,000 clones, roughly 80% were seen once, and the ten largest hold 4%. Material: peripheral blood. All receptors derive from a woman between 55 and 75 years old with acute or convalescent COVID-19.

The chain employs TRBV5-1 and TRBJ2-1, with unresolved D. Trimming removed 4 bases at V and 15 bases at J, with 14 bases between. Germline CDR1 reads SGHRS; CDR2 reads YFSETQ. This CDR3 is 11 amino acids long. In DNA, the CDR3 is TGCGCCAGCAGCGTCGCACAGACGCGGTTCTTC. As protein: CASSVAQTRFF.

V is TRBV5-5 and J is TRBJ2-3, with TRBD2 matching over 7 bases. The CDR3 contains 16 residues. CDR1 is SGHKS, CDR2 YYEKEE, per germline (reference sequence). J lost 0 bases, V lost 6 bases, and 10 bases had no gene match. Here the CDR3 reads CASNPLAVYSTDTQYF. The DNA for the CDR3 is TGTGCCAGCAACCCGCTAGCGGTATACAGCACAGATACGCAGTATTTT.

The chain links TRBV3-1 (or the pseudogene TRBV3-2) to TRBJ2-2; TRBD1 agrees at 7 bases. V shed 6 bases and J 5 bases; nucleotides not matched to a gene: 15. Per germline, CDR1 LGHDT and CDR2 YNNKEL (reference sequence). The CDR3 sequence is 17 residues long. The CDR3 coding sequence is TGTGCCAGCAGGCCTCCTAGGGGGCTTGAGGGGACCGGGGAGCTGTTTTTT. It translates to CASRPPRGLEGTGELFF.

The chain joins TRBV28 to TRBJ1-6; 7 nucleotides agree with TRBD1. CDR1 is MDHEN and CDR2 is SYDVKM in the germline V gene. V lost 8 bases to trimming and J lost 0 bases; unmatched junction nucleotides: 10. CDR3 length: 17 amino acids. The CDR3 loop is CASALVQGSSYNSPLHF. In DNA form, the CDR3 reads TGTGCCAGCGCCCTCGTACAGGGGAGCTCCTATAATTCACCCCTCCACTTT.

This chain uses TRBV9 with TRBJ2-7, with D tentatively TRBD2 (5 bases). Trimming pared 3 bases from V and 6 bases from J, leaving 13 bases between. From germline, CDR1 is SGDLS and CDR2 YYNGEE. This CDR3 has 13 amino acids. CDR3 region: CASSAPPRGEQYF. CDR3 coding DNA: TGTGCCAGCAGCGCACCGCCCCGGGGCGAGCAGTACTTC. The full variable domain, with the rest looked up from reference TRBV9 and TRBJ2-7, is DSGVTQTPKHLITATGQRVTLRCSPRSGDLSVYWYQQSLDQGLQFLIQYYNGEERAKGNILERFSAQQFPDLHSELNLSSLELGDSALYFCASSAPPRGEQYFGPGTRLTVT.

The chain uses TRBV11-3 and TRBJ2-2, with TRBD1 matching over 12 bases. The CDR3 contains 19 residues. The germline gives CDR1 SGHNT, CDR2 YENEEA. V lost 5 bases to trimming and J lost 1 base; unmatched junction nucleotides: 11. The CDR3 DNA is TGTGCCAGCAGCCCCCCACCGGGACAGGGGGCCTTGAACACCGGGGAGCTGTTTTTT. Translated, it gives CASSPPPGQGALNTGELFF.

Only a few counts were recorded for this clone. J is TRBJ1-1 and V is TRBV7-2, with TRBD1 identical over 8 bases. V dropped 8 bases and J dropped 2; count of bases not matched to a gene: 7. The CDR3 is 14 amino acids. Germline V gene data show CDR1 as SGHTA and CDR2 as FQGNSA. CDR3 DNA sequence: TGTGCCAGCGTACTCAGGGGGCCAAACACTGAAGCTTTCTTT. It encodes CASVLRGPNTEAFF.

Points on this clone: One end of the junction varies from germline; a read error may be responsible. The chain combines TRBV29-1 with TRBJ2-3; TRBD1 agrees at 7 bases. Germline assignment: CDR1 SQVTM and CDR2 ANQGSEA. This CDR3 is built from 14 residues. CDR3: CSVEGQDSVDTQYF. In DNA form, the CDR3 reads TGCAGCGTGGAAGGACAGGATTCGGTAGATACGCAGTATTTT.

The V call is TRBV3-1 (or the pseudogene TRBV3-2), the J call TRBJ1-1, with 7 bases fitting TRBD1. Germline CDR1 reads LGHDT; CDR2 reads YNNKEL (reference sequence). This CDR3 comprises 13 residues. V dropped 1 base and J dropped 8; count of bases not matched to a gene: 4. The CDR3 DNA reads TGTGCCAGCAGCCAAGCATGGGGACAGGAAGCTTTCTTT. This encodes CASSQAWGQEAFF.

This chain joins TRBV3-1 (or the pseudogene TRBV3-2) and TRBJ1-4; TRBD1 matches 8 bases. Germline trimming cut 8 bases from V and 6 bases from J; bases unmatched to any gene: 2. The CDR3 is 12 residues long. The germline V gene has CDR1 LGHDT and CDR2 YNNKEL (reference sequence). CDR3 sequence (DNA): TGTGCCAGCCCGACAGGGGATGAAAAACTGTTTTTT. Its protein is CASPTGDEKLFF.

This chain links TRBV7-8 with TRBJ2-1, with 7 bases identical to TRBD2. This CDR3 has 15 residues. CDR1 and CDR2 (germline): SGHVS, FQNEAQ. CDR3 in DNA: TGTGCGTCGAAGCGGGAAAGGTCTGTACACAATGAGCAGTTCTTC. Amino acid sequence: CASKRERSVHNEQFF.

The chain recombines TRBV6-2 or TRBV6-3 with TRBJ1-1; D gene unclear. CDR3 length equals 14 residues. Germline V gene sequence: CDR1 MNHEY, CDR2 SVGEGT. V gave up 3 bases and J gave up 1 base, with 9 bases separating them. In DNA, the CDR3 is TGTGCCAGCAGTTATGTACAGAGGAACACTGAAGCTTTCTTT. Translating it yields CASSYVQRNTEAFF.

This chain uses TRBV3-1 (or the pseudogene TRBV3-2) with TRBJ1-1; D unclear. The CDR3 loop spans 14 amino acids. Germline CDR1 is LGHDT and CDR2 is YNNKEL (reference sequence). Trimming removed 4 bases at V and 1 base at J, with 10 bases between. The CDR3: CASSPAGGNTEAFF. The DNA for the CDR3 is TGTGCCAGCAGCCCGGCAGGAGGGAACACTGAAGCTTTCTTT.

The chain uses TRBV19 and TRBJ1-1; maybe TRBD1 (5 bases). Germline values: CDR1 LNHDA, CDR2 SQIVND (reference sequence). This CDR3 contains 12 residues. Trimming cost V 6 bases and J 8 bases, with 13 bases left between them. CDR3: CASSTSGFEAFF. The DNA of the CDR3 is TGTGCCAGTAGCACTTCAGGGTTCGAAGCTTTCTTT.

V is TRBV5-1 and J is TRBJ1-4; 7 bases align to TRBD1. V was pared by 3 bases and J by 7 bases, with 6 bases of the junction left unmatched. CDR3 length: 14 amino acids. In germline, CDR1 is SGHRS, CDR2 YFSETQ. In DNA, the CDR3 is TGCGCCAGCAGCTCCGACAGGGCGGGTGAAAAACTGTTTTTT. Protein: CASSSDRAGEKLFF. Variable domain in full (rest from reference TRBV5-1 and TRBJ1-4): KAGVTQTPRYLIKTRGQQVTLSCSPISGHRSVSWYQQTPGQGLQFLFEYFSETQRNKGNFPGRFSGRQFSNSRSEMNVSTLELGDSALYLCASSSDRAGEKLFFGSGTQLSVL.

The CDR3 here is CASRTSGSYEQYF. Written as DNA, the CDR3 is TGCGCCAGCAGAACTAGCGGCTCCTACGAGCAGTACTTC. The rearrangement links TRBV10-2 to TRBJ2-7; 8 bases are a match to TRBD2. This CDR3 has 13 residues. The V gene end was trimmed by 6 bases and the J gene end by 0 bases; junction bases not matched to a gene: 1. Germline V lookup: CDR1 WSHSY, CDR2 SAAADI.

This chain uses TRBV2 with TRBJ1-1, with TRBD1 as a possible D gene (5 bases). The CDR3 is 14 residues long. Germline V gene sequence: CDR1 SNHLY, CDR2 FYNNEI. The V end lost 2 bases, the J end lost 4 bases, and 11 bases lay between the germline ends. Here the CDR3 reads CASSERQGGTEAFF. CDR3 DNA: TGTGCCAGCAGTGAACGTCAGGGAGGCACTGAAGCTTTCTTT.

In this sample, this clone turned up once. This chain joins TRBV5-1 and TRBJ2-1; the match to TRBD1 covers 9 bases. Trimming cost V 4 bases and J 1 base; bases outside gene matches: 3. CDR3 length: 15 residues. Per germline, CDR1 SGHRS and CDR2 YFSETQ. Written as DNA, the CDR3 is TGCGCCAGCAGCCCTGGACAGGGGTCCTACAATGAGCAGTTCTTC. Protein product: CASSPGQGSYNEQFF.

This clone is a singleton in its sample. The rearrangement uses TRBV5-1 and TRBJ1-5; TRBD1 agrees at 8 bases. Unmatched junction bases numbered 2, after V lost 0 bases and J lost 6 bases. Germline CDR1 and CDR2: SGHRS and YFSETQ. CDR3 length equals 14 residues. The CDR3 nucleotides are TGCGCCAGCAGCTTGGAGACAGGGGTTCAGCCCCAGCATTTT. This encodes CASSLETGVQPQHF.

The chain combines TRBV28 with TRBJ1-6; 7 positions agree with TRBD1. The CDR3 is 15 residues long. V trimming: 5 bases; J trimming: 7 bases; junction bases outside the gene matches: 8. Germline CDR1 MDHEN, CDR2 SYDVKM. CDR3 bases: TGTGCCAGCAGTCTATTGACAGGGAGGAATTCACCCCTCCACTTT. Its translation is CASSLLTGRNSPLHF.

V is TRBV27 and J is TRBJ2-7; perhaps TRBD2 as D (6 bases). V was shortened by 8 bases and J by 3 bases, with 17 bases between the two germline ends. The CDR3 covers 14 residues. The germline V gene has CDR1 MNHEY and CDR2 SMNVEV (reference sequence). The CDR3 loop is CASSPLATIYEQYF. CDR3 sequence (DNA): TGTGCCAGCTCGCCGCTAGCGACAATCTACGAGCAGTACTTC.

This chain joins TRBV19 and TRBJ1-6; TRBD1 is a possible D gene (6 bases). V was pared by 7 bases and J by 7 bases, with 17 bases between. The germline CDR1 and CDR2 sequences are LNHDA and SQIVND (reference sequence). CDR3 length equals 15 residues. CDR3 loop: CASTLAGRGNSPLHF. In DNA form, the CDR3 reads TGTGCCAGTACCCTGGCGGGCAGGGGAAATTCACCCCTCCACTTT.

J is TRBJ2-7 and V is TRBV5-4; tentatively, D is TRBD2 (6 bases). V lost 4 bases and J lost 6, with 17 bases in between. The CDR3 totals 14 residues. Germline-derived CDR1 and CDR2 are SGHNT and YYREEE (reference sequence). Here the CDR3 reads CASSVPGLAPEQYF. Here the CDR3 DNA reads TGTGCCAGCAGCGTGCCGGGACTCGCTCCCGAGCAGTACTTC.

CDR3 sequence reads: CASSYWDSYEAFF. CDR3 coding DNA: TGTGCCAGCAGTTACTGGGACTCCTATGAAGCTTTCTTT. V gene TRBV6-2 or TRBV6-3 combines with J gene TRBJ1-1; tentatively, D is TRBD1 (5 bases). The CDR3 contains 13 residues. CDR1 and CDR2 (germline): MNHEY, SVGEGT. V dropped 1 base and J dropped 7 bases, with 10 bases sitting between them.

At least ten counts were recorded for this clone. The chain is built from TRBV28 and TRBJ2-7; 9 bases align to TRBD1. Germline lookup yields CDR1 MDHEN and CDR2 SYDVKM. The V segment lost 4 bases and the J segment 3 bases; nucleotides outside the gene matches: 7. This CDR3 spans 15 amino acids. CDR3 in DNA: TGTGCCAGCAGTTGGGGACAGGGAGTCTTCTACGAGCAGTACTTC. Its translation: CASSWGQGVFYEQYF.

The chain has TRBV6-2 or TRBV6-3 and TRBJ2-1, with 8 bases identical to TRBD1. The CDR3 has 16 amino acids. Germline lookup yields CDR1 MNHEY and CDR2 SVGEGT. V was clipped by 0 bases and J by 3 bases; unmatched bases: 4. The CDR3 spells CASSYSGTGGYNEQFF. The CDR3 DNA reads as TGTGCCAGCAGTTACTCGGGGACAGGAGGCTACAATGAGCAGTTCTTC.

This clone has a single count. The chain combines TRBV19 with TRBJ1-1; 7 nucleotides line up with TRBD1. The germline gives CDR1 LNHDA, CDR2 SQIVND (reference sequence). The CDR3 extends over 15 amino acids. The trim removed 5 bases at V and 11 bases at J, leaving 17 bases unmatched. The CDR3 DNA reads TGTGCCAGTAGTGTGGGGACAGACGAAAACGGGTCGGCTTTCTTT. This gives the protein CASSVGTDENGSAFF.

The gene calls are TRBV27 and TRBJ2-1; D uncertain. The CDR3 covers 13 residues. Germline V gene sequence: CDR1 MNHEY, CDR2 SMNVEV (reference sequence). Trimming stripped 1 base from V and 5 bases from J, with 6 bases between. The CDR3, as DNA: TGTGCCAGCAGTTTATTCCCTGACAATGAGCAGTTCTTC. Its protein product is CASSLFPDNEQFF.